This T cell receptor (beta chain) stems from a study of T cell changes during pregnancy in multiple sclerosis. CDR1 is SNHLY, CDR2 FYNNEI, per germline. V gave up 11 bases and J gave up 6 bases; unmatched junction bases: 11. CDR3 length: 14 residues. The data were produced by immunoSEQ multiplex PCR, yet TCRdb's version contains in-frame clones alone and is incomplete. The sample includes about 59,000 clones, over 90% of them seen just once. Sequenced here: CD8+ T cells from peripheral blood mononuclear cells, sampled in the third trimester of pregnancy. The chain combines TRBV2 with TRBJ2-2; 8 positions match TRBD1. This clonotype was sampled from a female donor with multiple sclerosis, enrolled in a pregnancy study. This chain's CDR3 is CAGEEQGASGELFF. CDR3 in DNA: TGTGCCGGTGAGGAGCAGGGGGCCTCCGGGGAGCTGTTTTTT.